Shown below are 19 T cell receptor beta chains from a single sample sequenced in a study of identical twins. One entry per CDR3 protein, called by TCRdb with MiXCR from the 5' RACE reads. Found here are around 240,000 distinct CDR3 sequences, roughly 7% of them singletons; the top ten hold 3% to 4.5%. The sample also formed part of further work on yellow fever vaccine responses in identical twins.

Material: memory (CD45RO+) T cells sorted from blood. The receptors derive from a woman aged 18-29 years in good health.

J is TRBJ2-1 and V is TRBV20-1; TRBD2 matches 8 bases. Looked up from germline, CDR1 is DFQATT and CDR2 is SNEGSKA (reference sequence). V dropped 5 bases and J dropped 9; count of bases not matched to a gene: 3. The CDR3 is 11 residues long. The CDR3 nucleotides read TGCAGTGCTTTTCGGGAGGGTGAGCAGTTCTTC. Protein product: CSAFREGEQFF.

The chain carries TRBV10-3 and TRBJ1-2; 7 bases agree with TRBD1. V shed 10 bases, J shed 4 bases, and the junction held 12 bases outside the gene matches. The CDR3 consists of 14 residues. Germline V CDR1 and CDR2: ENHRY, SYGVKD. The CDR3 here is CATTGTEGIYGYTF. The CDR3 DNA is TGTGCCACCACCGGGACAGAAGGGATCTATGGCTACACCTTC.

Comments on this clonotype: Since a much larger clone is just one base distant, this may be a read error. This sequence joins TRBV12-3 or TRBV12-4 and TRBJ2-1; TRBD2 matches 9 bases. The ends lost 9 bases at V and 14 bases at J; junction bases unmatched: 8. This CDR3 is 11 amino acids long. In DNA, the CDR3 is TGTGCCAGAAGTCGACTAGCGGAAAAGTTCTTC. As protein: CARSRLAEKFF.

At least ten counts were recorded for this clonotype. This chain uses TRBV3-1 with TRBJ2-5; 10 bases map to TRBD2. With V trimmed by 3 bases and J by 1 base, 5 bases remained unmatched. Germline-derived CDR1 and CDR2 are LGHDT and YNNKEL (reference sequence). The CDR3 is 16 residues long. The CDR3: CASSHSSGSLQETQYF. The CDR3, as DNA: TGTGCCAGCAGCCATTCTAGCGGGAGCCTCCAAGAGACCCAGTACTTC.

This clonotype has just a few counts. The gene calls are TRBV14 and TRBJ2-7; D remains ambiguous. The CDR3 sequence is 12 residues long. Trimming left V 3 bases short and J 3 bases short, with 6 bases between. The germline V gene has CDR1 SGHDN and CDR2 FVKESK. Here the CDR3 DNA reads TGTGCCAGCAGCCATGATCGCTACGAGCAGTACTTC. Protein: CASSHDRYEQYF.

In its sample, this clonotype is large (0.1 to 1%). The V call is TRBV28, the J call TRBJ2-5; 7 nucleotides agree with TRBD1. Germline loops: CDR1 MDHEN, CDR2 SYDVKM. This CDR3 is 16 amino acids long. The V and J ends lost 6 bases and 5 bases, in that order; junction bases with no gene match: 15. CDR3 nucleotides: TGTGCCAGCAGGACCCAACAGGGGCACGTGGCGGAGACCCAGTACTTC. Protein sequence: CASRTQQGHVAETQYF.

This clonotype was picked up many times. The CDR3 sequence is CASSLDNPSQDTQYF. CDR3 bases: TGTGCCAGCAGTTTGGATAATCCAAGTCAGGATACGCAGTATTTT. The rearrangement links TRBV28 to TRBJ2-3; the D is unclear. Per the germline V gene, CDR1 is MDHEN and CDR2 is SYDVKM. This CDR3 spans 15 amino acids. Trimming stripped 3 bases from V and 6 bases from J, with 16 bases between. The full variable domain, its missing parts supplied by reference TRBV28 and TRBJ2-3, is DVKVTQSSRYLVKRTGEKVFLECVQDMDHENMFWYRQDPGLGLRLIYFSYDVKMKEKGDIPEGYSVSREKKERFSLILESASTNQTSMYLCASSLDNPSQDTQYFGPGTRLTVL.

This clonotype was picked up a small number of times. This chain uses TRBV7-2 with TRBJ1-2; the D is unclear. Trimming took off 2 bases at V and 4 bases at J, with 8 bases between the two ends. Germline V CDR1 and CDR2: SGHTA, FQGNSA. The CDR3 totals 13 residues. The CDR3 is CASSLSSAYGYTF. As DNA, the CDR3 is TGTGCCAGCAGCTTATCGTCAGCCTATGGCTACACCTTC.

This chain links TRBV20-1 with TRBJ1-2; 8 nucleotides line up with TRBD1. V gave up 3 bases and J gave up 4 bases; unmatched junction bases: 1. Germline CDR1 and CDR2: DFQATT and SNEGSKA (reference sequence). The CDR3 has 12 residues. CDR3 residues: CSASGQGYGYTF. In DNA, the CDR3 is TGCAGTGCTAGTGGACAGGGCTATGGCTACACCTTC.

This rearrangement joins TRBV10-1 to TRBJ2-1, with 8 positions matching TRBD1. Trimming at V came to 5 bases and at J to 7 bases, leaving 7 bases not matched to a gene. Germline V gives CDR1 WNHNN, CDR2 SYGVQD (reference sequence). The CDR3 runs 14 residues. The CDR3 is CASSKDRVRNEQFF. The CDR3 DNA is TGCGCCAGCAGTAAGGACAGGGTTCGAAATGAGCAGTTCTTC.

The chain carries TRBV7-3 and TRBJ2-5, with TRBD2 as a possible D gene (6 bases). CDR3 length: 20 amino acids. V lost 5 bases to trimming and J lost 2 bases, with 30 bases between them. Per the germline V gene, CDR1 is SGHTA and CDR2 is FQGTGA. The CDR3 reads CASSPRILADPPDTQETQYF. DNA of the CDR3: TGTGCCAGCAGCCCAAGAATACTAGCCGATCCTCCAGATACTCAAGAGACCCAGTACTTC.

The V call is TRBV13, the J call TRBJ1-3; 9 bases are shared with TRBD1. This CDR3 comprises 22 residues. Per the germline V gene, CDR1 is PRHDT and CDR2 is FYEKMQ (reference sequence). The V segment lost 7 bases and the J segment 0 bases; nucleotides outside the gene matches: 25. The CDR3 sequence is CASTYPQGDREPTNPSGNTIYF. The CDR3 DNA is TGTGCCAGCACCTACCCCCAAGGGGACAGGGAACCAACAAACCCCTCTGGAAACACCATATATTTT. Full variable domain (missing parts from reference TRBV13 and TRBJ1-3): AAGVIQSPRHLIKEKRETATLKCYPIPRHDTVYWYQQGPGQDPQFLISFYEKMQSDKGSIPDRFSAQQFSDYHSELNMSSLELGDSALYFCASTYPQGDREPTNPSGNTIYFGEGSWLTVV.

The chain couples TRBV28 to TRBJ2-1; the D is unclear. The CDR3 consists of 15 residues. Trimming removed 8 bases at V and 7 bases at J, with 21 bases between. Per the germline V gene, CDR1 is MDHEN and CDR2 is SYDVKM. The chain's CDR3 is CASAPEAPRFNEQFF. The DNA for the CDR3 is TGTGCCAGCGCACCCGAGGCACCCCGATTTAATGAGCAGTTCTTC.

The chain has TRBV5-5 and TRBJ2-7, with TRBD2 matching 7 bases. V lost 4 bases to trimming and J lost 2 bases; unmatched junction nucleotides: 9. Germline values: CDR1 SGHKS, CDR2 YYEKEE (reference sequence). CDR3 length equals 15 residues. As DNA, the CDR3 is TGTGCCAGCAGCGTGGGACTATCTCTTACCTACGAGCAGTACGTC. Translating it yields CASSVGLSLTYEQYV.

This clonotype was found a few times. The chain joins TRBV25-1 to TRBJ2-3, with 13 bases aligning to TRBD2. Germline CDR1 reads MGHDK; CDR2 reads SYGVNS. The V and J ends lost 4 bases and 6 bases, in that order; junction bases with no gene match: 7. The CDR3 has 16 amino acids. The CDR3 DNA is TGTGCCAGCAGTGGATCGGGACTAGCGGGACCTGATACGCAGTATTTT. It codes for CASSGSGLAGPDTQYF.

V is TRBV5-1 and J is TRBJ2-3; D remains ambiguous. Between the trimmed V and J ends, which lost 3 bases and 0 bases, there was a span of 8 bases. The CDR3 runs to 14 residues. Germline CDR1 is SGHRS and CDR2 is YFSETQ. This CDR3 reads CASSSQGSTDTQYF. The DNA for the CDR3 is TGCGCCAGCAGCTCCCAAGGGAGCACAGATACGCAGTATTTT.

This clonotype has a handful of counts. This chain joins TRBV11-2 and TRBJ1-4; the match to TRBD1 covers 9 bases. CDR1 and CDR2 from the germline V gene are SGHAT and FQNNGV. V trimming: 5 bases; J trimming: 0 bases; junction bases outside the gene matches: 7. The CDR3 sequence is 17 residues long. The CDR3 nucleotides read TGTGCCAGCAGCAAAAGACAGGGGGGCGCAACTAATGAAAAACTGTTTTTT. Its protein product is CASSKRQGGATNEKLFF.

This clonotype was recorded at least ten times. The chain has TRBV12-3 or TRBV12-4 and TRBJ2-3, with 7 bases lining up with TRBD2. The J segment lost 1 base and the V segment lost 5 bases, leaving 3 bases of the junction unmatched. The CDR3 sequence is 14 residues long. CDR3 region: CASSLLARTDTQYF. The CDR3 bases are TGTGCCAGCAGTCTACTAGCGCGCACAGATACGCAGTATTTT.

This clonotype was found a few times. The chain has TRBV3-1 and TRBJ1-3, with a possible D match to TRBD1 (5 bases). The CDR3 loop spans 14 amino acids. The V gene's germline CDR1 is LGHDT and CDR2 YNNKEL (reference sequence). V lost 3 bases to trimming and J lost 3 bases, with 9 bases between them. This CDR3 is CASSHPDSGNTIYF. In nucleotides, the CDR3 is TGTGCCAGCAGCCACCCAGACAGTGGAAACACCATATATTTT.